This TCR beta chain was recorded in a study of Graves' ophthalmopathy and Graves' hyperthyroidism. The TCR beta CDR3 regions underwent amplification from RNA transcripts. Second-round multiplex PCR followed a first-round RT-PCR using HTBI primers. MiXCR, run by TCRdb on the multiplex PCR reads, gives a single entry per CDR3 protein. The table includes some 520,000 distinct CDR3 sequences, approximately 15% detected once. The table lists this clonotype with many counts. One end of the junction varies from germline; a read error may be responsible. The source of this sequence is a woman in her 30s with Graves' ophthalmopathy. The sample taken for sequencing was blood.

The CDR3 is CASSLGGQNTEAFF. In nucleotides, the CDR3 is TGTGCCAGCAGTTTAGGAGGACAGAACACTGAAGCTTTCTTT. The chain links TRBV5-1 to TRBJ1-1; maybe TRBD1 (5 bases). Per germline, CDR1 SGHRS and CDR2 YFSETQ. CDR3 length: 14 amino acids. Together with reference TRBV5-1 and TRBJ1-1, the CDR3 gives the full variable domain: KAGVTQTPRYLIKTRGQQVTLSCSPISGHRSVSWYQQTPGQGLQFLFEYFSETQRNKGNFPGRFSGRQFSNSRSEMNVSTLELGDSALYLCASSLGGQNTEAFFGQGTRLTVV.